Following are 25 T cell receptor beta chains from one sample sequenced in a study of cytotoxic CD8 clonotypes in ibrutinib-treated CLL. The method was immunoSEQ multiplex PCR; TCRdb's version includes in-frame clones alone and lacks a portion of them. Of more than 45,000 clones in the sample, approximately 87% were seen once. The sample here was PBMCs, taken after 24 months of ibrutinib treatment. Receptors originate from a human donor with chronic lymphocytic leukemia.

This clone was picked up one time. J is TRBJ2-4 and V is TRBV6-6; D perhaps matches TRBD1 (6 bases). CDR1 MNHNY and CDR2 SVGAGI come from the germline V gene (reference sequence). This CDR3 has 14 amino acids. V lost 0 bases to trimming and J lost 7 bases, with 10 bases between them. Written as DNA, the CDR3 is TGTGCCAGCAGTTACTCGGAACAGGGTAACATTCAGTACTTC. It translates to CASSYSEQGNIQYF.

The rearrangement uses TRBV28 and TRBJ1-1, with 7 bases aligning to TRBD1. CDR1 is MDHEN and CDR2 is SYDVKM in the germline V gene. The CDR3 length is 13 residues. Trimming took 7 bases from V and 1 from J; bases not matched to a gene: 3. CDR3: CASTQGGNTEAFF. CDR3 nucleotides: TGTGCCAGCACCCAGGGGGGGAACACTGAAGCTTTCTTT.

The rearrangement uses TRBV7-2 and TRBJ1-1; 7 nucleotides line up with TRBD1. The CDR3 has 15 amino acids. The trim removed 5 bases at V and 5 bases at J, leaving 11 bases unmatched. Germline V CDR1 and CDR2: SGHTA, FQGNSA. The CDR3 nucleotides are TGTGCCAGCAGCACTACCACAGGGGCTGGGACTGAAGCTTTCTTT. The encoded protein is CASSTTTGAGTEAFF.

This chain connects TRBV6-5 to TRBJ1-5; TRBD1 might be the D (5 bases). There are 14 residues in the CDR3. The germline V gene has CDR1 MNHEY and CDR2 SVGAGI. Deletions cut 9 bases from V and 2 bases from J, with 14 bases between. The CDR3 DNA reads TGTGCCAGGATGGGGGGAACGGGCAATCAGCCCCAGCATTTT. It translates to CARMGGTGNQPQHF.

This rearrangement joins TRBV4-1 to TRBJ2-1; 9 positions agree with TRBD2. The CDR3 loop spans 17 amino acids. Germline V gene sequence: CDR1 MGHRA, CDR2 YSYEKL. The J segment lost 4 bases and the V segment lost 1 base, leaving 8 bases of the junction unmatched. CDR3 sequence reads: CASSQVAWTSAYNEQFF. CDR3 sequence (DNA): TGCGCCAGCAGCCAAGTAGCTTGGACTAGCGCTTACAATGAGCAGTTCTTC.

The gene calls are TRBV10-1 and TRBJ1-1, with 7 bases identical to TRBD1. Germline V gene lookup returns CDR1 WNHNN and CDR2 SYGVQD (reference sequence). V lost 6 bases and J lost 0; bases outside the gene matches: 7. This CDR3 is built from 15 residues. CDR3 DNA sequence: TGCGCCAGCAGGGAAGACAGGGCCATGAACACTGAAGCTTTCTTT. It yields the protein CASREDRAMNTEAFF.

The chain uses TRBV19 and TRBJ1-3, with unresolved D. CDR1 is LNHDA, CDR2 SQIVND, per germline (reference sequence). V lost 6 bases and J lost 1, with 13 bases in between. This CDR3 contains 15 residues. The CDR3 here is CASSVKISSGNTIYF. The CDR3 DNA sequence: TGTGCCAGTAGCGTTAAGATTTCGTCTGGAAACACCATATATTTT.

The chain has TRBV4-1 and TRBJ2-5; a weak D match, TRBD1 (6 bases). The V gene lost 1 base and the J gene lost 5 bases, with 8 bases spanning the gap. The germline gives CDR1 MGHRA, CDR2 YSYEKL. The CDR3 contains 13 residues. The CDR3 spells CASSQAQGETQYF. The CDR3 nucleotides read TGCGCCAGCAGCCAAGCCCAGGGGGAGACCCAGTACTTC.

This chain's CDR3 is CASSFGEVGNEQFF. CDR3 DNA sequence: TGCGCCAGCAGCTTTGGGGAGGTAGGGAATGAGCAGTTCTTC. The rearrangement joins TRBV5-1 to TRBJ2-1, with D tentatively TRBD2 (6 bases). Trimming took 2 bases from V and 7 from J, leaving 13 bases between them. Germline V gene lookup returns CDR1 SGHRS and CDR2 YFSETQ. CDR3 size: 14 residues.

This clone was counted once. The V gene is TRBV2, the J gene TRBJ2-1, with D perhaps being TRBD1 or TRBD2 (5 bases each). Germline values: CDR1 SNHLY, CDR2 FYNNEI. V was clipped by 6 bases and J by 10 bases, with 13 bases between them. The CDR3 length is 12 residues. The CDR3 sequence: CASSGIGEEQFF. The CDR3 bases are TGTGCCAGCAGCGGGATAGGGGAGGAGCAGTTCTTC. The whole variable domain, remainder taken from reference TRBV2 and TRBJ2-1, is EPEVTQTPSHQVTQMGQEVILRCVPISNHLYFYWYRQILGQKVEFLVSFYNNEISEKSEIFDDQFSVERPDGSNFTLKIRSTKLEDSAMYFCASSGIGEEQFFGPGTRLTVL.

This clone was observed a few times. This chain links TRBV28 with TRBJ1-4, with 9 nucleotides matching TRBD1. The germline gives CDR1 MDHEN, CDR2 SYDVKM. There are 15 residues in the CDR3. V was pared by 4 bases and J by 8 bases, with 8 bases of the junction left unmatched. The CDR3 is CASSSQGALGEKLFF. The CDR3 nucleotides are TGTGCCAGCAGTTCACAGGGGGCCCTTGGGGAAAAACTGTTTTTT.

In DNA, the CDR3 is TGTGCCAGCAGTACATTACTACAGGGCAGGGACCCAGATACGCAGTATTTT. It yields the protein CASSTLLQGRDPDTQYF. The V call is TRBV28, the J call TRBJ2-3; possibly TRBD1 for D (6 bases). The length of the CDR3 is 17 residues. In germline, CDR1 is MDHEN, CDR2 SYDVKM. V gave up 5 bases and J gave up 4 bases, with 22 bases separating them.

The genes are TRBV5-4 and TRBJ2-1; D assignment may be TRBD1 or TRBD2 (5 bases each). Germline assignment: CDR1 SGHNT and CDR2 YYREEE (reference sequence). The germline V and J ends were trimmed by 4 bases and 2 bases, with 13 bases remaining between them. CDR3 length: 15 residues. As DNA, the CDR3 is TGTGCCAGCAGCCCCGGGACGGATACCTACAATGAGCAGTTCTTC. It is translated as CASSPGTDTYNEQFF.

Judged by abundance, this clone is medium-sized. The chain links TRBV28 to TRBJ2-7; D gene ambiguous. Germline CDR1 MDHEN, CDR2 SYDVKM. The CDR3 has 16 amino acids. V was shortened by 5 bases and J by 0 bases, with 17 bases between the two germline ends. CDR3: CASSLSQWHSSYEQYF. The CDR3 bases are TGTGCCAGCAGTCTCTCTCAATGGCACAGCTCCTACGAGCAGTACTTC. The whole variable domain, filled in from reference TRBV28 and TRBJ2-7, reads DVKVTQSSRYLVKRTGEKVFLECVQDMDHENMFWYRQDPGLGLRLIYFSYDVKMKEKGDIPEGYSVSREKKERFSLILESASTNQTSMYLCASSLSQWHSSYEQYFGPGTRLTVT.

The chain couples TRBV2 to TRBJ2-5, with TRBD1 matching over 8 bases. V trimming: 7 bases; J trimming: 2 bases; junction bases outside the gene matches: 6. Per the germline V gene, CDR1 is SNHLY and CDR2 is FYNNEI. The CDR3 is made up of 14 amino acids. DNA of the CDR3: TGTGCCAGCAACCGACAGGGGTGGCAAGAGACCCAGTACTTC. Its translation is CASNRQGWQETQYF.

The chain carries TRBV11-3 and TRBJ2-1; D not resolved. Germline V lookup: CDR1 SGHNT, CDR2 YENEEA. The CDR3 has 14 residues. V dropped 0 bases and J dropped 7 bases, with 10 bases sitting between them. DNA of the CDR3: TGTGCCAGCAGCTTAGATCGCCCACCGAATGAGCAGTTCTTC. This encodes CASSLDRPPNEQFF.

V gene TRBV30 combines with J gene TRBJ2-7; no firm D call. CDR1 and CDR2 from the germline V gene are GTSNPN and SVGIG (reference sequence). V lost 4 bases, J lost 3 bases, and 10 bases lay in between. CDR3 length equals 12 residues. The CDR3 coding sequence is TGTGCCTGGACCGGACGGAACTACGAGCAGTACTTC. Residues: CAWTGRNYEQYF.

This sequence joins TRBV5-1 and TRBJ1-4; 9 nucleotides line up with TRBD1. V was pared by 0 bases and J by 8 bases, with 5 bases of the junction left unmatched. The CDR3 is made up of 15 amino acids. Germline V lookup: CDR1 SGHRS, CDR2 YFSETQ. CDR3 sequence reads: CASSLAGTGSEKLFF. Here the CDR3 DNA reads TGCGCCAGCAGCTTGGCCGGGACAGGGTCAGAAAAACTGTTTTTT.

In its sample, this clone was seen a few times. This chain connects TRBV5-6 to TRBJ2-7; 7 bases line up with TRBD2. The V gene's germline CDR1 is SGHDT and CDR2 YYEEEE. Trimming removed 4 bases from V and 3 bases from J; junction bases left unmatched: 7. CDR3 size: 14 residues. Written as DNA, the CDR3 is TGTGCCAGCAGCGGGGGGATAGCGGGCTACGAGCAGTACTTC. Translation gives CASSGGIAGYEQYF.

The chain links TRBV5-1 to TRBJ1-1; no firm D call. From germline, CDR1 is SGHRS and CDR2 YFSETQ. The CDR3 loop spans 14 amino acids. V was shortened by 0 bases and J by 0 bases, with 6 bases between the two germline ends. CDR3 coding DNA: TGCGCCAGCAGCTTGGACGGGATGAACACTGAAGCTTTCTTT. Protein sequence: CASSLDGMNTEAFF.

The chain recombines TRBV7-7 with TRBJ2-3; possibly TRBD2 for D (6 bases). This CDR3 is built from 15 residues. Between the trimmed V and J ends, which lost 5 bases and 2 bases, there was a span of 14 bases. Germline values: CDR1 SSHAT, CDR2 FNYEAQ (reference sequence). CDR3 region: CASSRRGGPTDTQYF. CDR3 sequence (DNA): TGTGCCAGCAGCCGGAGGGGAGGTCCCACAGATACGCAGTATTTT. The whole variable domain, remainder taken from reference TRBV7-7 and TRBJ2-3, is GAGVSQSPRYKVTKRGQDVTLRCDPISSHATLYWYQQALGQGPEFLTYFNYEAQPDKSGLPSDRFSAERPEGSISTLTIQRTEQRDSAMYRCASSRRGGPTDTQYFGPGTRLTVL.

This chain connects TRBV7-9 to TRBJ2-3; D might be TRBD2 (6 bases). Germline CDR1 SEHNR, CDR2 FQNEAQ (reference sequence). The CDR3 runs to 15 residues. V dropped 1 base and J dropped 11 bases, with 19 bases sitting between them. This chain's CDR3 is CASSLVGSGAKGQYF. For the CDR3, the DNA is TGTGCCAGCAGCTTAGTTGGTTCGGGAGCTAAGGGGCAGTATTTT.

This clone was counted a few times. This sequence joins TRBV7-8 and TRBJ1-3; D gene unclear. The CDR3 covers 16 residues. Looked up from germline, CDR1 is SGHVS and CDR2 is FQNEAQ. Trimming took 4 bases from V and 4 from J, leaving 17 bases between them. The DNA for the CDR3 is TGTGCCAGCAGCTCCGCTCTCCGGGCTTACGGAAACACCATATATTTT. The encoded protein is CASSSALRAYGNTIYF.

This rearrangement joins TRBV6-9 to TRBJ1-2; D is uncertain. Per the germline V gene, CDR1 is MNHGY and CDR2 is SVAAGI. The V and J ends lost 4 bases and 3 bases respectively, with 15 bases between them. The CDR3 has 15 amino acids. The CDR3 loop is CASSLPGGIDYGYTF. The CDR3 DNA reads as TGTGCCAGCAGTTTACCGGGAGGGATCGACTATGGCTACACCTTC.

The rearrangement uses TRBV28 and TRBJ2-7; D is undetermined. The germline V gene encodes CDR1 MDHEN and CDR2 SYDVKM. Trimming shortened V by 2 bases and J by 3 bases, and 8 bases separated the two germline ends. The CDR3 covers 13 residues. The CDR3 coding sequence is TGTGCCAGCAGTTTAGGGCAGGTCTACGAGCAGTACTTC. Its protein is CASSLGQVYEQYF.